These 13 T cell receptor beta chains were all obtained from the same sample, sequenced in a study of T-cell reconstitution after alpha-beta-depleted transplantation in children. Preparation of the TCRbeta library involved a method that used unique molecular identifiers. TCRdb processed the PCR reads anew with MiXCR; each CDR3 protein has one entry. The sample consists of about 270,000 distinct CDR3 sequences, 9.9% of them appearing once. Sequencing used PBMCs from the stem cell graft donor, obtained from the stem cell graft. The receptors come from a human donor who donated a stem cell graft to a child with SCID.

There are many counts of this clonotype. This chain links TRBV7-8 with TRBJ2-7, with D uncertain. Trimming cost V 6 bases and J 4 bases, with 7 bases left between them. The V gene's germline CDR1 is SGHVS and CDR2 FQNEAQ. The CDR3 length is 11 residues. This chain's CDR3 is CASSSEYEQYF. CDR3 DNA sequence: TGTGCCAGCAGTTCAGAATACGAGCAGTACTTC.

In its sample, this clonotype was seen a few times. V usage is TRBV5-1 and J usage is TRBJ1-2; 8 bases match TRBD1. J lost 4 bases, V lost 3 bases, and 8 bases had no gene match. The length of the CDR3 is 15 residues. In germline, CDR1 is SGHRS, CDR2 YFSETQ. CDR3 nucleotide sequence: TGCGCCAGCAGCTCCGGACAGGGATGGCCCTATGGCTACACCTTC. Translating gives CASSSGQGWPYGYTF.

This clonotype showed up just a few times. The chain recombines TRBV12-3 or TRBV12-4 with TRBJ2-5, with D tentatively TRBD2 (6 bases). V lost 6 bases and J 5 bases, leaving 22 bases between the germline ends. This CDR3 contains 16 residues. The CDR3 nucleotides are TGTGCCAGCAGCCCTGGGGTTTCGAGACTAGTGGAGACCCAGTACTTC. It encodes CASSPGVSRLVETQYF.

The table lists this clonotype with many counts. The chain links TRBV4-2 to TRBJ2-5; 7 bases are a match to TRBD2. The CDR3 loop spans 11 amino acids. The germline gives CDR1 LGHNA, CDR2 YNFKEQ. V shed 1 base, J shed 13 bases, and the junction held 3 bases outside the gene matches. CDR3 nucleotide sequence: TGTGCCAGCAGCCAAGGACTAGCTACGTACTTC. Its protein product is CASSQGLATYF.

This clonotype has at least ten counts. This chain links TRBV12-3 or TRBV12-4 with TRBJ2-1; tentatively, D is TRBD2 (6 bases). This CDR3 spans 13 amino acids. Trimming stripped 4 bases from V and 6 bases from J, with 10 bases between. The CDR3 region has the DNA TGTGCCAGCAGTTCAAGGGGAGGCAATGAGCAGTTCTTC. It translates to CASSSRGGNEQFF.

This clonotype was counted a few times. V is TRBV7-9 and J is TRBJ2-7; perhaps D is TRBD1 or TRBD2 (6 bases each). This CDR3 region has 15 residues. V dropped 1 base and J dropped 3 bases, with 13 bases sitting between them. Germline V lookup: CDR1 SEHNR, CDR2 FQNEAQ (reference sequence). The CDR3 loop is CASSLDGGGNYEQYF. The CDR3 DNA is TGTGCCAGCAGCTTAGATGGAGGGGGAAACTACGAGCAGTACTTC. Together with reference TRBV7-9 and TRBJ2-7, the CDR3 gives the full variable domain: DTGVSQNPRHKITKRGQNVTFRCDPISEHNRLYWYRQTLGQGPEFLTYFQNEAQLEKSRLLSDRFSAERPKGSFSTLEIQRTEQGDSAMYLCASSLDGGGNYEQYFGPGTRLTVT.

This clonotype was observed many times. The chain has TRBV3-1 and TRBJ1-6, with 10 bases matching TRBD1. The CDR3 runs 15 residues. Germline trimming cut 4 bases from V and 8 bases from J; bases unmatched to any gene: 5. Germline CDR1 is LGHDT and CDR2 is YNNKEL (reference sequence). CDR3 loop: CASSLGTGEYSPLHF. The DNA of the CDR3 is TGTGCCAGCAGCCTCGGGACAGGGGAATATTCACCCCTCCACTTT.

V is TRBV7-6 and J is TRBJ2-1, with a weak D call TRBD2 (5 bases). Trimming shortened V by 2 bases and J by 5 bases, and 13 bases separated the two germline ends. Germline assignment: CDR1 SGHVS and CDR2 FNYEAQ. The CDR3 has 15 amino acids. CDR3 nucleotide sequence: TGTGCCAGCAGCTTAACATCCGTCGGGGACAATGAGCAGTTCTTC. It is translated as CASSLTSVGDNEQFF.

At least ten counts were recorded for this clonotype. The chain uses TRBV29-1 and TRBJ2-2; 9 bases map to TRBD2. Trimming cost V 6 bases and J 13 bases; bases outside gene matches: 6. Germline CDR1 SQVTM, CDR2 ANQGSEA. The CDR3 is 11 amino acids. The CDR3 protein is CSVLSGGTLFF. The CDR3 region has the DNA TGCAGCGTCCTTAGCGGGGGCACGCTGTTTTTT.

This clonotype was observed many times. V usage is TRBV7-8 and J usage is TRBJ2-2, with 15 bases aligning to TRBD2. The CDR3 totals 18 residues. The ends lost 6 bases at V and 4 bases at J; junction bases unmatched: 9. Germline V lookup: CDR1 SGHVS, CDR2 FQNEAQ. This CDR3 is CASRETGTSGGFTGELFF. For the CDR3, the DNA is TGTGCCAGCAGGGAAACCGGGACTAGCGGGGGGTTCACCGGGGAGCTGTTTTTT.

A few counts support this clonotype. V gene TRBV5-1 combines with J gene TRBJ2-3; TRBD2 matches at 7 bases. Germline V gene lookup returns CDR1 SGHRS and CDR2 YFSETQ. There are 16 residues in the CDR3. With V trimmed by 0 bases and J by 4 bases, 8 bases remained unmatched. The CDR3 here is CASSLAGGTNADTQYF. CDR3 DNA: TGCGCCAGCAGCTTGGCGGGCGGGACTAATGCAGATACGCAGTATTTT.

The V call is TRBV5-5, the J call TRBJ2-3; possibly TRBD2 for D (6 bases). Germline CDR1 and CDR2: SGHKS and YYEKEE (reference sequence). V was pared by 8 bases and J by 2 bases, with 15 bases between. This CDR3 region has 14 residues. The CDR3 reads CASTEGLLTDTQYF. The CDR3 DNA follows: TGTGCCAGTACGGAGGGACTTCTCACAGATACGCAGTATTTT.

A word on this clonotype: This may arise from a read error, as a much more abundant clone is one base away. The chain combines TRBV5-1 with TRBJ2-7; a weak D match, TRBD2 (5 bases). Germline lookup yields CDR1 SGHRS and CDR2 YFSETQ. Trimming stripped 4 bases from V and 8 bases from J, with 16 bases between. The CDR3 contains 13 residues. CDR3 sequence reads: CASSGPSEVQQYF. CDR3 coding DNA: TGCGCCAGCAGCGGACCATCGGAGGTGCAGCAGTACTTC. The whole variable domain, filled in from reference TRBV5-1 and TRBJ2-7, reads KAGVTQTPRYLIKTRGQQVTLSCSPISGHRSVSWYQQTPGQGLQFLFEYFSETQRNKGNFPGRFSGRQFSNSRSEMNVSTLELGDSALYLCASSGPSEVQQYFGPGTRLTVT.